The 5 T cell receptor beta chains given below trace back to one sample, sequenced in a study of chemoradiotherapy in HPV16-positive cancers. Assay: immunoSEQ multiplex PCR; the TCRdb copy retains only in-frame clones and omits some. The sample comprises about 68,000 clones, almost 90% of which are singletons, and 4% to 4.5% rests with the top ten. Specimen: blood, collected from a patient who underwent chemoradiotherapy. The receptor set was obtained from a human donor with HPV-associated anogenital cancer.

The genes are TRBV2 and TRBJ2-2; D gene ambiguous. The CDR3 has 12 amino acids. The V gene's germline CDR1 is SNHLY and CDR2 FYNNEI. V lost 4 bases to trimming and J lost 7 bases, with 7 bases between them. CDR3 nucleotide sequence: TGTGCCAGCAGTGTGGGTCTCGGGGAGCTGTTTTTT. As protein: CASSVGLGELFF. Variable domain in full (rest from reference TRBV2 and TRBJ2-2): EPEVTQTPSHQVTQMGQEVILRCVPISNHLYFYWYRQILGQKVEFLVSFYNNEISEKSEIFDDQFSVERPDGSNFTLKIRSTKLEDSAMYFCASSVGLGELFFGEGSRLTVL.

The CDR3 region is CASSMDRTNTEAFF. The CDR3 DNA is TGTGCCAGCAGCATGGACAGAACGAACACTGAAGCTTTCTTT. The V and J genes are TRBV6-1 and TRBJ1-1, with D perhaps TRBD1 (6 bases). Germline V lookup: CDR1 MNHNS, CDR2 SASEGT. Trimming took off 6 bases at V and 1 base at J, with 12 bases between the two ends. The length of the CDR3 is 14 residues.

The V call is TRBV18, the J call TRBJ1-2; maybe TRBD1 (5 bases). Germline V CDR1 and CDR2: KGHSH, LQKENI. Trimming shortened V by 4 bases and J by 1 base, and 16 bases separated the two germline ends. This CDR3 comprises 16 residues. The CDR3: CASSQTSGGINYGYTF. In DNA form, the CDR3 reads TGTGCCAGCTCACAGACGTCCGGGGGGATTAACTATGGCTACACCTTC.

This chain joins TRBV5-8 and TRBJ2-3; D might be TRBD1 or TRBD2, each matching 5 bases. The CDR3 is 17 amino acids. Germline V gives CDR1 SGHTS, CDR2 YDEGEE. V was clipped by 0 bases and J by 2 bases, with 16 bases between them. The CDR3 nucleotides read TGTGCCAGCAGCTTGGGGGGCCGAGCGGTAACCACAGATACGCAGTATTTT. As protein: CASSLGGRAVTTDTQYF.

The chain carries TRBV6-1 and TRBJ1-5; TRBD1 matches at 7 bases. Trimming took 6 bases from V and 6 from J; bases not matched to a gene: 5. From germline, CDR1 is MNHNS and CDR2 SASEGT. The CDR3 consists of 13 residues. The CDR3 nucleotides are TGTGCCAGCAGGTCGACAGGGACTCAGCCCCAGCATTTT. As protein: CASRSTGTQPQHF.